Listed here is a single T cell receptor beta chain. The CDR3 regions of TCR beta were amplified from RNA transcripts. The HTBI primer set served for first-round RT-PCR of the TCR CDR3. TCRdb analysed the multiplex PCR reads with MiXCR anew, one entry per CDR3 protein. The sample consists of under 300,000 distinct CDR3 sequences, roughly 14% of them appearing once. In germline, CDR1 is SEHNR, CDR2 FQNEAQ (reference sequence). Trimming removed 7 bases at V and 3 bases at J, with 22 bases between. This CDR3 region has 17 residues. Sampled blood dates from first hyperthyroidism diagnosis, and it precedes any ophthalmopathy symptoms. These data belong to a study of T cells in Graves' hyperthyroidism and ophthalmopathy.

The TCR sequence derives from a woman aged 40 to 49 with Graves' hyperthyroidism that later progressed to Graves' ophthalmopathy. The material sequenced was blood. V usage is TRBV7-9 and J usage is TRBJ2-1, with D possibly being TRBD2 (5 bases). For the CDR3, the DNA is TGTGCCAGCAACAACCCGGAAGGGAGAAAGAACTACAATGAGCAGTTCTTC. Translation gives CASNNPEGRKNYNEQFF.